These T cell receptor beta chains were read from a single sample in a study of CD8+ T cells in alopecia areata. Using immunoSEQ multiplex PCR, the repertoire was profiled, and TCRdb retains in-frame clones only, with some absent. The repertoire includes roughly 250,000 clones, roughly two thirds of them detected once, and more than 0.95% sits in the top ten. Sequencing used CD4+ T cells sorted from blood, obtained at week 0. Receptors were obtained from a human donor with alopecia areata. The CDR3 runs from the conserved cysteine through the conserved F or W. Fields, in order: J gene, V gene, clone size, D gene, CDR3 DNA, CDR3 protein. D genes are given only for firm matches. Clone sizes are given selectively: once, few, many, or a class where the clone is expanded.

j_gene: TRBJ1-6
v_gene: TRBV5-6
abundance: NA
d_gene: TRBD1
CDR3nt: TGTGCCAGCAGCTTTGGCCAGGGGGCTTCACCCCTCCACTTT
CDR3aa: CASSFGQGASPLHF

j_gene: TRBJ1-1
v_gene: TRBV25-1
abundance: NA
d_gene: NA
CDR3nt: TGTGCCAGCAGTGTTCTCACTGAAGCTTTCTTT
CDR3aa: CASSVLTEAFF

j_gene: TRBJ1-1
v_gene: TRBV7-8
abundance: few
d_gene: NA
CDR3nt: TGTGCCAGCAGCTCCTCAGGGGTCGGAGCTTTCTTT
CDR3aa: CASSSSGVGAFF

j_gene: TRBJ2-1
v_gene: TRBV5-1
abundance: NA
d_gene: NA
CDR3nt: TGCGCCAGCAGCTTGGCATCGTTGGGCAATGAGCAGTTCTTC
CDR3aa: CASSLASLGNEQFF

j_gene: TRBJ2-3
v_gene: TRBV6-5
abundance: NA
d_gene: TRBD1
CDR3nt: TGTGCCAGCAGCCTCAGGGGGCCTAGCACAGATACGCAGTATTTT
CDR3aa: CASSLRGPSTDTQYF

j_gene: TRBJ2-2
v_gene: TRBV29-1
abundance: few
d_gene: NA
CDR3nt: TGCAGCGTTGAGCGTGGCAGTTACACCGGGGAGCTGTTTTTT
CDR3aa: CSVERGSYTGELFF

j_gene: TRBJ2-7
v_gene: TRBV15
abundance: NA
d_gene: TRBD1
CDR3nt: TGTGCCACCAGCAGAGCCGACAGGGACCACTCCTACGAGCAGTACTTC
CDR3aa: CATSRADRDHSYEQYF

j_gene: TRBJ1-2
v_gene: TRBV11-1
abundance: NA
d_gene: TRBD1
CDR3nt: TGTGCCAGCAGCCCGGGGACAGGTGAAGCTAACTATGGCTACACCTTC
CDR3aa: CASSPGTGEANYGYTF

j_gene: TRBJ1-5
v_gene: TRBV15
abundance: few
d_gene: NA
CDR3nt: TGTGCCACCAGCAGAGATCGTCCGGGGGGCAATCAGCCCCAGCATTTT
CDR3aa: CATSRDRPGGNQPQHF

j_gene: TRBJ2-2
v_gene: TRBV5-6
abundance: NA
d_gene: NA
CDR3nt: TGTGCCAGCAGCGGATCGGGGACCGGGGAGCTGTTTTTT
CDR3aa: CASSGSGTGELFF

j_gene: TRBJ1-1
v_gene: TRBV7-2
abundance: NA
d_gene: NA
CDR3nt: TGTGCCAGCAGCTTTAGCCAGATGAACACTGAAGCTTTCTTT
CDR3aa: CASSFSQMNTEAFF

j_gene: TRBJ2-3
v_gene: TRBV2
abundance: NA
d_gene: NA
CDR3nt: TGTGCCAGCAATTGGGGCAGGGCAGATACGCAGTATTTT
CDR3aa: CASNWGRADTQYF

j_gene: TRBJ2-3
v_gene: TRBV7-3
abundance: NA
d_gene: NA
CDR3nt: TGTGCCAGCAGCTCGGGGGGCCGCACAGATACGCAGTATTTT
CDR3aa: CASSSGGRTDTQYF

j_gene: TRBJ1-6
v_gene: TRBV9
abundance: NA
d_gene: TRBD1
CDR3nt: TGTGCCAGCAGCCGGGACAGCTATAATTCACCCCTCCACTTT
CDR3aa: CASSRDSYNSPLHF